Below are 28 T cell receptor beta chains sequenced from a single sample in a study of OX40 agonist ivuxolimab in advanced cancers. The method was immunoSEQ multiplex PCR; TCRdb's version includes in-frame clones alone and lacks a portion of them. Of about 71,000 clones in the sample, 94% were seen once. The material sequenced was CD4+ or CD8+ T cells sorted from blood, taken in a trial of the OX40 agonist ivuxolimab. Receptors originate from an adult with an advanced solid tumor such as melanoma, head and neck, liver or kidney cancer.

CDR3 residues: CASSPRRGRTDTQYF. In DNA form, the CDR3 reads TGTGCCAGCAGCCCCCGACGGGGCCGCACAGATACGCAGTATTTT. This chain uses TRBV7-2 with TRBJ2-3, with D perhaps TRBD1 or TRBD2 (5 bases each). This CDR3 contains 15 residues. Trimming took off 5 bases at V and 1 base at J, with 13 bases between the two ends. Germline lookup yields CDR1 SGHTA and CDR2 FQGNSA.

The genes are TRBV27 and TRBJ2-7, with D perhaps TRBD2 (6 bases). V was shortened by 2 bases and J by 4 bases, with 12 bases between the two germline ends. CDR1 and CDR2 from the germline V gene are MNHEY and SMNVEV (reference sequence). The CDR3 has 14 amino acids. The CDR3 is CASSLTGEGYEQYF. In DNA, the CDR3 is TGTGCCAGCAGTTTAACGGGGGAAGGTTACGAGCAGTACTTC.

J is TRBJ2-5 and V is TRBV6-5; D is possibly TRBD2 (6 bases). V lost 5 bases and J lost 2, with 15 bases in between. CDR1 is MNHEY and CDR2 is SVGAGI in the germline V gene. The CDR3 is 15 amino acids. The CDR3 bases are TGTGCCAGCAGTCCTCGGGACTCCGGACAAGAGACCCAGTACTTC. Its translation: CASSPRDSGQETQYF.

This sequence joins TRBV4-2 and TRBJ2-7; 10 bases match TRBD1. The V gene end was trimmed by 0 bases and the J gene end by 5 bases; junction bases not matched to a gene: 7. This CDR3 spans 16 amino acids. Germline values: CDR1 LGHNA, CDR2 YNFKEQ. CDR3 loop: CASSQDPGTGANEQYF. CDR3 DNA sequence: TGTGCCAGCAGCCAAGACCCTGGGACAGGGGCAAACGAGCAGTACTTC.

The chain employs TRBV28 and TRBJ2-5; 8 bases match TRBD1. The CDR3 is made up of 19 amino acids. CDR1 MDHEN and CDR2 SYDVKM come from the germline V gene. Trimming took 4 bases from V and 0 from J; bases not matched to a gene: 16. The CDR3 here is CASSSGTGPTNWYQETQYF. CDR3 coding DNA: TGTGCCAGCAGTTCCGGGACAGGCCCAACGAATTGGTACCAAGAGACCCAGTACTTC.

This clone was found once. This sequence joins TRBV7-2 and TRBJ2-7, with 9 bases lining up with TRBD2. CDR1 is SGHTA, CDR2 FQGNSA, per germline. V trimming: 6 bases; J trimming: 2 bases; junction bases outside the gene matches: 5. This CDR3 contains 14 residues. The CDR3 bases are TGTGCCAGCAGAACGGCGGGAGGGCCCTACGAGCAGTACTTC. As protein: CASRTAGGPYEQYF.

J is TRBJ2-6 and V is TRBV27; tentatively, D is TRBD2 (5 bases). V gave up 6 bases and J gave up 4 bases, with 10 bases separating them. The CDR3 loop spans 14 amino acids. CDR1 and CDR2 (germline): MNHEY, SMNVEV (reference sequence). CDR3 coding DNA: TGTGCCAGCAGGACGGGGTCCGGGGCCAACGTCCTGACTTTC. Translation: CASRTGSGANVLTF. The full variable domain, rest sourced from reference TRBV27 and TRBJ2-6, is EAQVTQNPRYLITVTGKKLTVTCSQNMNHEYMSWYRQDPGLGLRQIYYSMNVEVTDKGDVPEGYKVSRKEKRNFPLILESPSPNQTSLYFCASRTGSGANVLTFGAGSRLTVL.

The genes are TRBV2 and TRBJ2-5; D is uncertain. CDR3 length equals 16 residues. The V and J ends lost 4 bases and 1 base respectively, with 16 bases between them. Germline CDR1 reads SNHLY; CDR2 reads FYNNEI. The CDR3 protein is CASSVVSTKVQETQYF. In DNA form, the CDR3 reads TGTGCCAGCAGTGTCGTGAGCACAAAGGTCCAAGAGACCCAGTACTTC. Based on the CDR3 plus reference TRBV2 and TRBJ2-5, the full variable domain is EPEVTQTPSHQVTQMGQEVILRCVPISNHLYFYWYRQILGQKVEFLVSFYNNEISEKSEIFDDQFSVERPDGSNFTLKIRSTKLEDSAMYFCASSVVSTKVQETQYFGPGTRLLVL.

The V and J genes are TRBV19 and TRBJ1-5, with D possibly TRBD1 on 5 matching bases. Germline V CDR1 and CDR2: LNHDA, SQIVND (reference sequence). Trimming shortened V by 5 bases and J by 7 bases, and 18 bases separated the two germline ends. The CDR3 runs to 15 residues. The CDR3, as DNA: TGTGCCAGTAGTCCTCGTGATGGGGGGGGACAGCCCCAGCATTTT. Residues: CASSPRDGGGQPQHF.

The chain couples TRBV5-1 to TRBJ2-7; 7 positions match TRBD1. CDR1 is SGHRS, CDR2 YFSETQ, per germline. V shed 5 bases, J shed 3 bases, and the junction held 17 bases outside the gene matches. There are 17 residues in the CDR3. The CDR3 protein is CASRPRPIDRDHYEQYF. CDR3 DNA: TGCGCCAGCAGACCTCGTCCAATAGACAGGGACCACTACGAGCAGTACTTC.

As for this clone: The sample holds other DNA sequences that translate to the same CDR3. The V and J genes are TRBV9 and TRBJ2-2; D gene uncertain. Trimming cost V 2 bases and J 1 base, with 0 bases left between them. This CDR3 region has 12 residues. The germline gives CDR1 SGDLS, CDR2 YYNGEE. The CDR3 protein is CASSVNTGELFF. Here the CDR3 DNA reads TGTGCCAGCAGCGTGAACACCGGGGAGCTGTTTTTT.

The genes are TRBV5-4 and TRBJ1-1; 7 nucleotides line up with TRBD1. From germline, CDR1 is SGHNT and CDR2 YYREEE (reference sequence). The CDR3 loop spans 16 amino acids. J lost 5 bases, V lost 2 bases, and 12 bases had no gene match. The chain's CDR3 is CASSFFGPTGPTEAFF. Here the CDR3 DNA reads TGTGCCAGCAGCTTCTTTGGCCCGACAGGGCCGACTGAAGCTTTCTTT.

This chain connects TRBV19 to TRBJ2-7; TRBD1 or TRBD2 may be the D gene (7 bases each). Germline CDR1 is LNHDA and CDR2 is SQIVND (reference sequence). This CDR3 has 14 amino acids. V lost 8 bases and J lost 6, with 20 bases in between. The CDR3 loop is CASRPQGGMSEQYF. The CDR3 bases are TGTGCCAGTCGGCCTCAGGGGGGGATGAGCGAGCAGTACTTC.

The chain links TRBV4-3 to TRBJ2-7; D uncertain. V was pared by 0 bases and J by 1 base, with 4 bases between. Looked up from germline, CDR1 is LGHNA and CDR2 is YSLEER. The CDR3 contains 13 residues. This CDR3 is CASSQDKSYEQYF. In DNA form, the CDR3 reads TGCGCCAGCAGCCAAGACAAGTCCTACGAGCAGTACTTC.

This chain uses TRBV7-2 with TRBJ2-7; D tentatively fits TRBD1 or TRBD2 (5 bases each). Per the germline V gene, CDR1 is SGHTA and CDR2 is FQGNSA. The length of the CDR3 is 14 residues. With 8 bases removed from V and 3 bases from J, the gap between germline ends came to 17 bases. CDR3: CASSFDMRGYEQYF. As DNA, the CDR3 is TGTGCCAGCTCCTTCGACATGAGGGGCTACGAGCAGTACTTC.

This clone was seen a single time. The chain employs TRBV27 and TRBJ2-2; TRBD2 matches at 9 bases. CDR3 length: 17 residues. V shed 2 bases, J shed 3 bases, and the junction held 7 bases outside the gene matches. The germline gives CDR1 MNHEY, CDR2 SMNVEV (reference sequence). CDR3: CASSLRAGLAYTGELFF. The CDR3 DNA reads TGTGCCAGCAGTTTAAGGGCGGGACTAGCCTACACCGGGGAGCTGTTTTTT.

In nucleotides, the CDR3 is TGCAGTGCTGGGACAGGTTACGAGCAGTACTTC. This codes for CSAGTGYEQYF. The chain recombines TRBV20-1 with TRBJ2-7; 8 bases fit TRBD1. There are 11 residues in the CDR3. From germline, CDR1 is DFQATT and CDR2 SNEGSKA (reference sequence). Germline trimming cut 5 bases from V and 4 bases from J; bases unmatched to any gene: 1.

This chain uses TRBV25-1 with TRBJ1-6; D possibly corresponds to TRBD1 (6 bases). Trimming stripped 1 base from V and 7 bases from J, with 14 bases between. Per germline, CDR1 MGHDK and CDR2 SYGVNS. The CDR3 is 16 residues long. DNA of the CDR3: TGTGCCAGCAGTGAATCTAACAGGGAGGGAAATTCACCCCTCCACTTT. It codes for CASSESNREGNSPLHF.

The chain is built from TRBV18 and TRBJ2-7; 8 bases map to TRBD1. From germline, CDR1 is KGHSH and CDR2 LQKENI. The CDR3 has 17 amino acids. V gave up 0 bases and J gave up 5 bases; unmatched junction bases: 12. The DNA for the CDR3 is TGTGCCAGCTCACCACCGATCGCCAGGGGGCCCGTTCACGAGCAGTACTTC. Translation gives CASSPPIARGPVHEQYF.

The CDR3 here is CASSLELGNSYEQYF. The DNA for the CDR3 is TGTGCCAGCAGCTTAGAGTTGGGGAACTCCTACGAGCAGTACTTC. The genes are TRBV11-2 and TRBJ2-7; unclear D gene. Germline V CDR1 and CDR2: SGHAT, FQNNGV. With 0 bases removed from V and 0 bases from J, the gap between germline ends came to 9 bases. The CDR3 spans 15 residues.

The J gene is TRBJ2-5, the V gene TRBV28, with D uncertain. The V and J ends lost 7 bases and 0 bases respectively, with 21 bases between them. This CDR3 region has 17 residues. Germline CDR1 and CDR2: MDHEN and SYDVKM. The CDR3 here is CASTLGIQPTYQETQYF. The CDR3 DNA reads TGTGCCAGCACCTTGGGGATACAGCCTACGTACCAAGAGACCCAGTACTTC.

V and J are TRBV4-3 and TRBJ1-4; the D gene is possibly TRBD1 (5 bases). This CDR3 comprises 15 residues. V lost 0 bases, J lost 5 bases, and 10 bases lay in between. Germline CDR1 is LGHNA and CDR2 is YSLEER. The CDR3 coding sequence is TGCGCCAGCAGCCAAGATCCAGGGAAGAATGAAAAACTGTTTTTT. Translated: CASSQDPGKNEKLFF.

The chain has TRBV9 and TRBJ2-7; 7 bases map to TRBD1. J lost 5 bases, V lost 3 bases, and 8 bases had no gene match. Per the germline V gene, CDR1 is SGDLS and CDR2 is YYNGEE. The CDR3 runs 14 residues. CDR3 sequence: CASSGWDSEDEQYF. The CDR3 region has the DNA TGTGCCAGCAGCGGATGGGACAGTGAGGACGAGCAGTACTTC.

This clone has just a few counts. The chain is built from TRBV4-3 and TRBJ1-1; D uncertain. Germline V gene sequence: CDR1 LGHNA, CDR2 YSLEER. This CDR3 has 15 amino acids. V gave up 0 bases and J gave up 3 bases, with 11 bases separating them. This chain's CDR3 is CASSQDIQRYTEAFF. The CDR3 nucleotides are TGCGCCAGCAGCCAAGACATACAGCGCTACACTGAAGCTTTCTTT.

The CDR3 sequence is CASSPLGDLLYEQYF. DNA of the CDR3: TGCGCCAGCAGCCCCCTTGGGGATCTCCTCTACGAGCAGTACTTC. This rearrangement joins TRBV4-1 to TRBJ2-7, with D unclear. Germline loops: CDR1 MGHRA, CDR2 YSYEKL. CDR3 size: 15 residues. V was clipped by 4 bases and J by 3 bases, with 16 bases between them.

The rearrangement joins TRBV6-5 to TRBJ1-3; D is undetermined. The germline V and J ends were trimmed by 6 bases and 4 bases, with 16 bases remaining between them. CDR3 size: 15 residues. Germline CDR1 and CDR2: MNHEY and SVGAGI. DNA of the CDR3: TGTGCCAGCAGCCCCCCCTTGGCTCCCGGAAACACCATATATTTT. Protein: CASSPPLAPGNTIYF.

The CDR3 DNA reads TGTGCCAGCAGCCAACCTCAGACAGGGGTTGAGGGCTACACCTTC. Amino acids: CASSQPQTGVEGYTF. This chain joins TRBV4-2 and TRBJ1-2, with TRBD1 identical over 8 bases. The CDR3 loop spans 15 amino acids. Germline values: CDR1 LGHNA, CDR2 YNFKEQ. Trimming removed 2 bases from V and 8 bases from J; junction bases left unmatched: 10.

The rearrangement links TRBV5-8 to TRBJ1-5; D ambiguous. Trimming pared 1 base from V and 1 base from J, leaving 9 bases between. Germline assignment: CDR1 SGHTS and CDR2 YDEGEE. The CDR3 has 15 residues. The CDR3 DNA is TGTGCCAGCAGCTTGAGCCACCAGAGCAATCAGCCCCAGCATTTT. This encodes CASSLSHQSNQPQHF.